This TCR beta chain was obtained from a study of blood T cell repertoires in COVID-19. This CDR3 is 14 amino acids long. The germline V and J ends were trimmed by 4 bases and 3 bases, with 14 bases remaining between them. The germline gives CDR1 SGHRS, CDR2 YFSETQ. Original processing methods: Estimates of nucleated cell counts were drawn from the amplification of reference gene primers. Libraries were prepared by immunoSEQ multiplex PCR; TCRdb keeps only in-frame clonotypes and omits some of them. Clonal size and the V and J genes are those of that table, whereas D and trimming came from the DNA. The profile shows some 110,000 clones, around 90% of them singletons.

The rearrangement links TRBV5-1 to TRBJ2-7, with D perhaps TRBD1 (5 bases). Sequenced input: peripheral blood. This TCR was sampled from a human donor in a cohort sampled during active COVID-19. In nucleotides, the CDR3 is TGCGCCAGCAGCGCCCCGACAGAATACTACGAGCAGTACTTC. It translates to CASSAPTEYYEQYF.